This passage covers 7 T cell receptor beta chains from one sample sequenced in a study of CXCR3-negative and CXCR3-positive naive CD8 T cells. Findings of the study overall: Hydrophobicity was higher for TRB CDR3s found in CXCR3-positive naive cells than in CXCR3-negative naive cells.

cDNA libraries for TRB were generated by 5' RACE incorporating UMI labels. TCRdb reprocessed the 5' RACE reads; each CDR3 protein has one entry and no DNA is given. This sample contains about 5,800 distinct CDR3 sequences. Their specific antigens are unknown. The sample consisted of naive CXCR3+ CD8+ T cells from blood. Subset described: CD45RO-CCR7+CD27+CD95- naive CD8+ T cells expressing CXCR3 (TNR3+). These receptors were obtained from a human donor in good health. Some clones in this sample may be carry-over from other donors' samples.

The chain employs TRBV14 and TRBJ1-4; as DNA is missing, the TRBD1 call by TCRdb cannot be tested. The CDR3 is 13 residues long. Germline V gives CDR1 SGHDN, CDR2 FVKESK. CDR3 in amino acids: CASSPRGGEKLFF.

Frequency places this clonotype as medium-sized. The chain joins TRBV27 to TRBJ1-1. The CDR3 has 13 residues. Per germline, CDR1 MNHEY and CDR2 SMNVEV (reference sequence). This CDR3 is CASYHLGNTEAFF.

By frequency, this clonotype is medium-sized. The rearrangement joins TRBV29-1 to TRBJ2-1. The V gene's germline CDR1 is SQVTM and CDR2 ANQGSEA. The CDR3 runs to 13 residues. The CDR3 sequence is CSLVQGSYNEQFF.

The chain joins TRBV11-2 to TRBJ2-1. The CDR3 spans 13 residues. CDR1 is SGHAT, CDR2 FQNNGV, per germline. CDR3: CASSLDGFNEQFF.

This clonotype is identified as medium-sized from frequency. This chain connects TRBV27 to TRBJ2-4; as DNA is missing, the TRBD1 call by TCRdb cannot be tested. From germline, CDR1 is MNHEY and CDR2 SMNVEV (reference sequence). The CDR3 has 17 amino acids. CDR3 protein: CASSPLTGFIDKNIQYF.

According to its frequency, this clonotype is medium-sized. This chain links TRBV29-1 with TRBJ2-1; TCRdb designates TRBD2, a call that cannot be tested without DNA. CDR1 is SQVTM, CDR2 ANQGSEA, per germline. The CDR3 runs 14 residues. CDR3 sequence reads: CSVVGGRASDEQFF.

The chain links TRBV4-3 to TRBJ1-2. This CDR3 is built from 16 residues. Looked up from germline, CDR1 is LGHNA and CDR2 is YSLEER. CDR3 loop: CASSQVPSHFNYGYTF.